The clone carrying this T cell receptor beta chain was detected a few times. This sample is drawn from a study of spatial heterogeneity in lung cancer. Across the whole study: Each distinct TCR and UMI combination averaged more than ten appearances in raw reads.

TCRdb fed the 5' RACE reads into MiXCR, producing one record per CDR3 protein. The sample holds roughly 10,000 distinct CDR3 sequences; around 23% are singletons and the top ten take roughly 4.2%. Specified time point: blood at routine non-recurrence follow-up after resection. The length of the CDR3 is 13 residues. V lost 3 bases and J 4 bases, leaving 12 bases between the germline ends. The germline V gene encodes CDR1 SQVTM and CDR2 ANQGSEA. Material: PBMCs, obtained at follow-up. The receptor was derived from a female donor with early-stage non-small cell lung cancer. The V gene is TRBV29-1, the J gene TRBJ2-5, with D perhaps matching TRBD1 (6 bases). For the CDR3, the DNA is TGCAGCGTTGAGCGCAGGGGAAGAGAGACCCAGTACTTC. Protein sequence: CSVERRGRETQYF.